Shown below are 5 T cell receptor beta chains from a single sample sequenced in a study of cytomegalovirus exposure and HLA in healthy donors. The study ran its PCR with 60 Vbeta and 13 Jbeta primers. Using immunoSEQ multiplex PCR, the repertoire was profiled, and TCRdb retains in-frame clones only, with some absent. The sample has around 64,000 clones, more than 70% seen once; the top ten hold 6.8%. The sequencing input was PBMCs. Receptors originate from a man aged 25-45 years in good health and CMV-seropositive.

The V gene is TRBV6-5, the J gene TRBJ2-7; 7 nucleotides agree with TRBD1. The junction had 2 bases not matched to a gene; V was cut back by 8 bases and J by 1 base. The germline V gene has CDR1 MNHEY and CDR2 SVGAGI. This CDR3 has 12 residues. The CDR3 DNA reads TGTGCCAGCCGACAGGGATCCTACGAGCAGTACTTC. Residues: CASRQGSYEQYF.

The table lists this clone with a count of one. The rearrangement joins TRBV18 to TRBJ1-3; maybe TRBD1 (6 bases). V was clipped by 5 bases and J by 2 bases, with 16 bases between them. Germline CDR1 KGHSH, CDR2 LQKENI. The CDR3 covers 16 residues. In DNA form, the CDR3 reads TGTGCCAGCTCATCCCAGCCGACAGGCCCTGGAAACACCATATATTTT. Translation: CASSSQPTGPGNTIYF.

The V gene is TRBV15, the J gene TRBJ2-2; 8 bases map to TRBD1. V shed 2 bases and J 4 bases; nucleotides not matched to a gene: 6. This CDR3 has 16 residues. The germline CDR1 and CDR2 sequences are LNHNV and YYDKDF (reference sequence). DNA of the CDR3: TGTGCCACCAGCAGAACAGGGGGTACCGGCACCGGGGAGCTGTTTTTT. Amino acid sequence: CATSRTGGTGTGELFF.

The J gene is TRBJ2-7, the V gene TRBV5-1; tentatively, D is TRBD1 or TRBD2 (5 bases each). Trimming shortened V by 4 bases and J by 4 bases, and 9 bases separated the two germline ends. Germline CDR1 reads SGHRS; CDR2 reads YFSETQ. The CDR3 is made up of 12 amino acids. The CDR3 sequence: CASSLGEYEQYF. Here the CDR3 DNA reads TGCGCCAGCAGCCTGGGGGAGTACGAGCAGTACTTC.

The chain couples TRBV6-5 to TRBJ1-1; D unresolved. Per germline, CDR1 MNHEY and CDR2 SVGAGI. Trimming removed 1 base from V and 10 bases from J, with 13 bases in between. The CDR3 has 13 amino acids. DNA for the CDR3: TGTGCCAGCAGTTACTTGGAAGCTACGGGAGCTTTCTTT. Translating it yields CASSYLEATGAFF.